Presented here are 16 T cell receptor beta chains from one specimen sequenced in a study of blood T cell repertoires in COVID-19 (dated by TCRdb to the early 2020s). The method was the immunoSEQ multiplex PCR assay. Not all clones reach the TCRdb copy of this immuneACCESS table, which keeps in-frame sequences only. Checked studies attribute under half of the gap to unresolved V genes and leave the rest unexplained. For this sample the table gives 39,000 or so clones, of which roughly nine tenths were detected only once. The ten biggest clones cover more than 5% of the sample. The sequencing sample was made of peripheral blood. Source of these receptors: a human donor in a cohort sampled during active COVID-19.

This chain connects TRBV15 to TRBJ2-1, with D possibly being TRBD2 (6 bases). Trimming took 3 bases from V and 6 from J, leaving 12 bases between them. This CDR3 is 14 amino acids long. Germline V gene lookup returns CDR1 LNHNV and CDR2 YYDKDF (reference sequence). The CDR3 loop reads CATSSFRGTNEQFF. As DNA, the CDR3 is TGTGCCACCAGCAGTTTTCGGGGGACCAATGAGCAGTTCTTC. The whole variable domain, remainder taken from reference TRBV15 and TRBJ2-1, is DAMVIQNPRYQVTQFGKPVTLSCSQTLNHNVMYWYQQKSSQAPKLLFHYYDKDFNNEADTPDNFQSRRPNTSFCFLDIRSPGLGDTAMYLCATSSFRGTNEQFFGPGTRLTVL.

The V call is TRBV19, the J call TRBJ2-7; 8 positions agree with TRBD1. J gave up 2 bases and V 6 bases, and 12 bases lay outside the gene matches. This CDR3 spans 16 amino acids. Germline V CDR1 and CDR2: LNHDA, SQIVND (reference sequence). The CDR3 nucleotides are TGTGCCAGTAGACCGTCCTGGGCAGGGGGCCCCTACGAGCAGTACTTC. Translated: CASRPSWAGGPYEQYF. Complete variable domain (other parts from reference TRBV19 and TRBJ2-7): DGGITQSPKYLFRKEGQNVTLSCEQNLNHDAMYWYRQDPGQGLRLIYYSQIVNDFQKGDIAEGYSVSREKKESFPLTVTSAQKNPTAFYLCASRPSWAGGPYEQYFGPGTRLTVT.

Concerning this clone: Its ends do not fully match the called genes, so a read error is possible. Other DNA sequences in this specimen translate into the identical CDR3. The CDR3 protein is CASSTRTSGGVDTQYF. The DNA of the CDR3 is TGCGCCAGCAGCACTCGGACTAGCGGGGGGGTGGATACGCAGTATTTT. The chain carries TRBV7-2 and TRBJ2-3, with 15 nucleotides matching TRBD2. The length of the CDR3 is 16 residues. CDR1 and CDR2 from the germline V gene are SGHTA and FQGNSA.

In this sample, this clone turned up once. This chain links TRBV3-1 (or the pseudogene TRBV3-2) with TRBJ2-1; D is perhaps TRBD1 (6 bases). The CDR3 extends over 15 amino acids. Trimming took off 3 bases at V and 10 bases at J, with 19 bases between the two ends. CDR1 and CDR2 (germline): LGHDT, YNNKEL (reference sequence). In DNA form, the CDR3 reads TGTGCCAGCAGCCACTCGGCGGTGGGGGCCACGGAGCAGTTCTTC. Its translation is CASSHSAVGATEQFF.

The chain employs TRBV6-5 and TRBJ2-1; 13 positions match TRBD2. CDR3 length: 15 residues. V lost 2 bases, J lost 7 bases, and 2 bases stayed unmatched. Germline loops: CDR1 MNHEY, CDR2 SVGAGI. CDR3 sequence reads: CASSYTTSGGNEQFF. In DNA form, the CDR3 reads TGTGCCAGCAGTTACACGACTAGCGGGGGGAATGAGCAGTTCTTC.

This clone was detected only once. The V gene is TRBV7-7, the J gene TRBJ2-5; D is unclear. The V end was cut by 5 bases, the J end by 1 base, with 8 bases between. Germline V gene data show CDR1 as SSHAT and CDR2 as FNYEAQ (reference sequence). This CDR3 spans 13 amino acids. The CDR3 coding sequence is TGTGCCAGCAGCCCCCTCTCCCAAGAGACCCAGTACTTC. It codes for CASSPLSQETQYF.

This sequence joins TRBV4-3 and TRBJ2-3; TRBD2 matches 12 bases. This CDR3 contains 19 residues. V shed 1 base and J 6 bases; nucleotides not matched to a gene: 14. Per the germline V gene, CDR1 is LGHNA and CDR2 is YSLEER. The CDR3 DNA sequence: TGCGCCAGCAGCCAAGGGACCGCGTCCCTAGCGGGGGGGATGGATACGCAGTATTTT. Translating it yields CASSQGTASLAGGMDTQYF.

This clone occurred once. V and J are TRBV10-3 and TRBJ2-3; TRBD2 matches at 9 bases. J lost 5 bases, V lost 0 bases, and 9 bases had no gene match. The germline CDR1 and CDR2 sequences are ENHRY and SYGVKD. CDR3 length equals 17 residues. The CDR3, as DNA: TGTGCCATCAGTGAGTCTAAGGCGGGGGGGCAGCAAGATACGCAGTATTTT. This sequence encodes CAISESKAGGQQDTQYF.

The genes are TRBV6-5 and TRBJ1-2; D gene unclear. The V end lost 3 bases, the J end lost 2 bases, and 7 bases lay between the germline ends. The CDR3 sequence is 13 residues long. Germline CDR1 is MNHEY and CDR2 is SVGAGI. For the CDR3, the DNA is TGTGCCAGCAGTTATGCCACAAACTATGGCTACACCTTC. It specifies CASSYATNYGYTF.

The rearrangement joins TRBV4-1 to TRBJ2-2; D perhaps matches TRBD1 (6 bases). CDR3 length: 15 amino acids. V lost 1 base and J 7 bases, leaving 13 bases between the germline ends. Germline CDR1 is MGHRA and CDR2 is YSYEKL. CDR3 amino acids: CASSQADHRDGELFF. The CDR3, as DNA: TGCGCCAGCAGCCAAGCGGATCACAGGGACGGGGAGCTGTTTTTT.

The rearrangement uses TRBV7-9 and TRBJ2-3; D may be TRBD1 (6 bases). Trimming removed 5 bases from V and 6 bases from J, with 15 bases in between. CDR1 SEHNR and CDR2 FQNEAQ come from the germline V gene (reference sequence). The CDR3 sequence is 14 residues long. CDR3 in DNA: TGTGCCAGCAGCCCCCGGACAGATGCGGATACGCAGTATTTT. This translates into CASSPRTDADTQYF.

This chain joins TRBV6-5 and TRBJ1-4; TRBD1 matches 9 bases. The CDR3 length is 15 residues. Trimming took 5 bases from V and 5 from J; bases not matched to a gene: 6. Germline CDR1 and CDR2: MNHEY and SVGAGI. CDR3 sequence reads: CASSPPTGGNEKLFF. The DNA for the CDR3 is TGTGCCAGCAGTCCACCGACAGGGGGGAATGAAAAACTGTTTTTT.

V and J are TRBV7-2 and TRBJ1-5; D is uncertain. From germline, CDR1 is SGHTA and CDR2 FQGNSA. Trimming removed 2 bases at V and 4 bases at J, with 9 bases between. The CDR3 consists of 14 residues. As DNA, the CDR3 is TGTGCCAGCAGCTTACAGGCGGGGAATCAGCCCCAGCATTTT. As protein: CASSLQAGNQPQHF.

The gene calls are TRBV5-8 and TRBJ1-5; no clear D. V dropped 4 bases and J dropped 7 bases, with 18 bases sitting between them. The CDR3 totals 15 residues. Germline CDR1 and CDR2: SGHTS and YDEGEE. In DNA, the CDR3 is TGTGCCAGCAGCACCGTTCAGGATGCAATGCAGCCCCAGCATTTT. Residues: CASSTVQDAMQPQHF.

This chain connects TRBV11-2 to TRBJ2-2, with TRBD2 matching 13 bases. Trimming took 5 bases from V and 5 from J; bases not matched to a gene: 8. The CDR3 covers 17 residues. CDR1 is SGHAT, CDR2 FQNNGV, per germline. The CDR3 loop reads CASSLDSGLAGTGELFF. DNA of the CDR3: TGTGCCAGCAGCCTTGACTCGGGACTAGCGGGAACCGGGGAGCTGTTTTTT. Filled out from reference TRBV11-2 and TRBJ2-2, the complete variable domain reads EAGVAQSPRYKIIEKRQSVAFWCNPISGHATLYWYQQILGQGPKLLIQFQNNGVVDDSQLPKDRFSAERLKGVDSTLKIQPAKLEDSAVYLCASSLDSGLAGTGELFFGEGSRLTVL.

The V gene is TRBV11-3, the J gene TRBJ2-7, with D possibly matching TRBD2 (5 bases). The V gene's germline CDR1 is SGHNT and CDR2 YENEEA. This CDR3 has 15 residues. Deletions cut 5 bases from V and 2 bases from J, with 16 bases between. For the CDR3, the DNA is TGTGCCAGCAGCCCGAGATGGGGAGACGCCTACGAGCAGTACTTC. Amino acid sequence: CASSPRWGDAYEQYF.